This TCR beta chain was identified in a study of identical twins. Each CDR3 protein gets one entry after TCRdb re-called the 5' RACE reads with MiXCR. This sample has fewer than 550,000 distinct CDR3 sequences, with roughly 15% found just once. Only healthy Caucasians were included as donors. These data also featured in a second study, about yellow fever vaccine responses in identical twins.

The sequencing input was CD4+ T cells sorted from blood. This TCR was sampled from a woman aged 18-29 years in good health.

The CDR3 spells CASSGDRLTGELFF. For the CDR3, the DNA is TGTGCCAGCAGTGGGGACAGGTTAACCGGGGAGCTGTTTTTT. The V call is TRBV25-1, the J call TRBJ2-2, with 8 bases that match TRBD1. The CDR3 is 14 amino acids. Germline lookup yields CDR1 MGHDK and CDR2 SYGVNS. V dropped 4 bases and J dropped 5; count of bases not matched to a gene: 3.